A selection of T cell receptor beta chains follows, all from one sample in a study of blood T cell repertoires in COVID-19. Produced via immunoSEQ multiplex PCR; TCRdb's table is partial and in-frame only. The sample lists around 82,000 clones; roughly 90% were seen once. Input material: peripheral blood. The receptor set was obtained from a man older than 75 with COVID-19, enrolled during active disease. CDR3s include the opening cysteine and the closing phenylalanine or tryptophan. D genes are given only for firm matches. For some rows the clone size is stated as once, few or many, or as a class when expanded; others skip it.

CDR3aa: CASSLGWGGSNGEAFF
CDR3nt: TGTGCCAGCAGCCTGGGGTGGGGGGGCTCAAACGGTGAAGCTTTCTTT
d_gene: NA
abundance: NA
j_gene: TRBJ1-1
len: 16
v_gene: TRBV4-2

CDR3aa: CASSLDQWNTEAFF
CDR3nt: TGTGCCAGCAGCTTAGATCAGTGGAACACTGAAGCTTTCTTT
d_gene: NA
abundance: NA
j_gene: TRBJ1-1
len: 14
v_gene: TRBV11-3

CDR3aa: CASSPEWQALHEQYF
CDR3nt: TGTGCCAGCAGCCCCGAGTGGCAGGCCCTCCACGAGCAGTACTTC
d_gene: NA
abundance: NA
j_gene: TRBJ2-7
len: 15
v_gene: TRBV3-1/TRBV3-2

CDR3aa: CATSGYGYTF
CDR3nt: TGTGCCACCTCAGGGTACGGCTACACCTTC
d_gene: NA
abundance: NA
j_gene: TRBJ1-2
len: 10
v_gene: TRBV12-3/TRBV12-4

CDR3aa: CSVETTGNQPQHF
CDR3nt: TGCAGCGTTGAGACGACAGGCAATCAGCCCCAGCATTTT
d_gene: NA
abundance: NA
j_gene: TRBJ1-5
len: 13
v_gene: TRBV29-1

CDR3aa: CATGVEGHTEAFF
CDR3nt: TGTGCCACTGGGGTGGAGGGGCACACTGAAGCTTTCTTT
d_gene: NA
abundance: NA
j_gene: TRBJ1-1
len: 13
v_gene: TRBV19

CDR3aa: CASSQELGTGREKLFF
CDR3nt: TGTGCCAGCAGCCAAGAATTGGGGACAGGGAGAGAAAAACTGTTTTTT
d_gene: TRBD1
abundance: NA
j_gene: TRBJ1-4
len: 16
v_gene: TRBV4-2

CDR3aa: CASSRRLAGYEQYF
CDR3nt: TGTGCCAGCAGCCGTAGGCTAGCGGGGTACGAGCAGTACTTC
d_gene: TRBD2
abundance: NA
j_gene: TRBJ2-7
len: 14
v_gene: TRBV9

CDR3aa: CASSVSVAGQGMIAYEQYF
CDR3nt: TGCGCCAGCAGTGTGAGTGTTGCGGGACAGGGGATGATCGCCTACGAGCAGTACTTC
d_gene: TRBD1
abundance: NA
j_gene: TRBJ2-7
len: 19
v_gene: TRBV10-2

CDR3aa: CASSPRDRSNTEAFF
CDR3nt: TGTGCCAGCAGCCCCCGGGACAGGAGTAACACTGAAGCTTTCTTT
d_gene: TRBD1
abundance: NA
j_gene: TRBJ1-1
len: 15
v_gene: TRBV3-1/TRBV3-2

CDR3aa: CASSRTGTGSSGANVLTF
CDR3nt: TGTGCCAGCTCACGGACCGGGACTGGGAGCTCTGGGGCCAACGTCCTGACTTTC
d_gene: NA
abundance: NA
j_gene: TRBJ2-6
len: 18
v_gene: TRBV18

CDR3aa: CASSLPTGDYGYTF
CDR3nt: TGTGCCAGCAGTCTTCCGACAGGGGATTACGGCTACACCTTC
d_gene: TRBD1
abundance: NA
j_gene: TRBJ1-2
len: 14
v_gene: TRBV6-5

CDR3aa: CASSVQTDNEQFF
CDR3nt: TGTGCCAGCAGCGTCCAAACTGACAATGAGCAGTTCTTC
d_gene: NA
abundance: NA
j_gene: TRBJ2-1
len: 13
v_gene: TRBV9

CDR3aa: CASSLPFTSTDTQYF
CDR3nt: TGTGCCAGCAGTTTACCCTTTACTAGCACAGATACGCAGTATTTT
d_gene: NA
abundance: once
j_gene: TRBJ2-3
len: 15
v_gene: TRBV2

CDR3aa: CASSPSVNSPLHF
CDR3nt: TGTGCCAGCAGCCCATCAGTGAATTCACCCCTCCACTTT
d_gene: NA
abundance: NA
j_gene: TRBJ1-6
len: 13
v_gene: TRBV7-3

CDR3aa: CASRRQGRTEAFF
CDR3nt: TGTGCCAGCAGACGTCAGGGGCGCACTGAAGCTTTCTTT
d_gene: NA
abundance: NA
j_gene: TRBJ1-1
len: 13
v_gene: TRBV6-5

CDR3aa: CASTYPRDRFTSPGYTF
CDR3nt: TGTGCCAGCACCTACCCCCGGGACAGGTTTACCTCCCCTGGCTACACCTTC
d_gene: TRBD1
abundance: once
j_gene: TRBJ1-2
len: 17
v_gene: TRBV6-4

CDR3aa: CASRSGIGSYNEQFF
CDR3nt: TGTGCCAGCAGGTCGGGAATTGGGTCCTACAATGAGCAGTTCTTC
d_gene: NA
abundance: NA
j_gene: TRBJ2-1
len: 15
v_gene: TRBV5-6

CDR3aa: CASSATSGEETQYF
CDR3nt: TGCGCCAGCAGCGCGACTAGCGGCGAAGAGACCCAGTACTTC
d_gene: TRBD2
abundance: NA
j_gene: TRBJ2-5
len: 14
v_gene: TRBV5-1

CDR3aa: CASSPGQGKSDTQYF
CDR3nt: TGTGCCAGCAGCCCCGGGCAGGGGAAGTCGGATACGCAGTATTTT
d_gene: NA
abundance: NA
j_gene: TRBJ2-3
len: 15
v_gene: TRBV28

CDR3aa: CASSLPQANQPQHF
CDR3nt: TGTGCCAGTAGCTTGCCCCAGGCCAATCAGCCCCAGCATTTT
d_gene: NA
abundance: NA
j_gene: TRBJ1-5
len: 14
v_gene: TRBV19

CDR3aa: CASSLEGAEREQYF
CDR3nt: TGCGCCAGCAGCTTGGAAGGCGCCGAGAGGGAGCAGTACTTC
d_gene: NA
abundance: NA
j_gene: TRBJ2-7
len: 14
v_gene: TRBV5-1

CDR3aa: CASSPQTGLGNIQYF
CDR3nt: TGTGCCAGCAGTCCCCAGACAGGGCTGGGAAACATTCAGTACTTC
d_gene: TRBD1
abundance: once
j_gene: TRBJ2-4
len: 15
v_gene: TRBV5-4

CDR3aa: CASSYDPSGGTGEQFF
CDR3nt: TGTGCCAGCAGCTATGACCCTAGCGGGGGGACCGGTGAGCAGTTCTTC
d_gene: TRBD2
abundance: NA
j_gene: TRBJ2-1
len: 16
v_gene: TRBV5-4

CDR3aa: CASSYSSSGGALDEQFF
CDR3nt: TGTGCCAGCAGTTACTCGAGTAGCGGGGGGGCGCTGGATGAGCAGTTCTTC
d_gene: TRBD2
abundance: NA
j_gene: TRBJ2-1
len: 17
v_gene: TRBV6-2/TRBV6-3

CDR3aa: CASSDAGDYNEQFF
CDR3nt: TGTGCCAGCAGCGATGCGGGGGACTACAATGAGCAGTTCTTC
d_gene: TRBD2
abundance: NA
j_gene: TRBJ2-1
len: 14
v_gene: TRBV5-4

CDR3aa: CASSQRDTIYF
CDR3nt: TGTGCCAGCAGCCAGCGGGACACCATATATTTT
d_gene: NA
abundance: NA
j_gene: TRBJ1-3
len: 11
v_gene: TRBV7-9

CDR3aa: CASSLGGLAQETQYF
CDR3nt: TGTGCCAGCAGTTTAGGGGGCTTAGCGCAGGAGACCCAGTACTTC
d_gene: NA
abundance: once
j_gene: TRBJ2-5
len: 15
v_gene: TRBV28

CDR3aa: CASSLGGQRAYNEQFF
CDR3nt: TGCGCCAGCAGCTTAGGCGGACAGAGGGCTTACAATGAGCAGTTCTTC
d_gene: NA
abundance: NA
j_gene: TRBJ2-1
len: 16
v_gene: TRBV5-1

CDR3aa: CASSLGLGTETQYF
CDR3nt: TGTGCCAGCAGCCTCGGACTAGGGACAGAGACCCAGTACTTC
d_gene: TRBD2
abundance: NA
j_gene: TRBJ2-5
len: 14
v_gene: TRBV3-1/TRBV3-2

CDR3aa: CASSLGLVQRNYGYTF
CDR3nt: TGTGCCAGCAGCTTGGGCCTTGTACAGCGGAACTATGGCTACACCTTC
d_gene: NA
abundance: once
j_gene: TRBJ1-2
len: 16
v_gene: TRBV5-4

CDR3aa: CASSTGFNQPQHF
CDR3nt: TGCGCCAGCAGCACAGGTTTCAATCAGCCCCAGCATTTT
d_gene: NA
abundance: NA
j_gene: TRBJ1-5
len: 13
v_gene: TRBV10-1

CDR3aa: CASSQEVVAGELFF
CDR3nt: TGTGCCAGCAGCCAAGAAGTCGTAGCCGGGGAGCTGTTTTTT
d_gene: NA
abundance: NA
j_gene: TRBJ2-2
len: 14
v_gene: TRBV3-1/TRBV3-2

CDR3aa: CASSYPGLDTF
CDR3nt: TGTGCCAGCAGTTACCCCGGACTTGACACCTTC
d_gene: NA
abundance: NA
j_gene: TRBJ1-2
len: 11
v_gene: TRBV6-2/TRBV6-3

CDR3aa: CASSRGGGGANTEAFF
CDR3nt: TGTGCCAGCAGCCGCGGGGGAGGGGGAGCGAACACTGAAGCTTTCTTT
d_gene: NA
abundance: once
j_gene: TRBJ1-1
len: 16
v_gene: TRBV5-4

CDR3aa: CASSFQGATEKLFF
CDR3nt: TGTGCCAGCAGTTTTCAGGGGGCAACTGAAAAACTGTTTTTT
d_gene: TRBD1
abundance: NA
j_gene: TRBJ1-4
len: 14
v_gene: TRBV28

CDR3aa: CASSLSPGQGLKGYTF
CDR3nt: TGTGCCAGCAGCCTCTCCCCGGGACAGGGGTTGAAAGGCTACACCTTC
d_gene: TRBD1
abundance: NA
j_gene: TRBJ1-2
len: 16
v_gene: TRBV11-2

CDR3aa: CASSLDVTGLSYEQYF
CDR3nt: TGTGCCAGCAGCTTAGATGTGACAGGGCTCTCCTACGAGCAGTACTTC
d_gene: TRBD1
abundance: NA
j_gene: TRBJ2-7
len: 16
v_gene: TRBV11-3

CDR3aa: CASSIVGTGPYEQYF
CDR3nt: TGTGCCAGTAGTATAGTCGGGACAGGACCCTACGAGCAGTACTTC
d_gene: TRBD1
abundance: NA
j_gene: TRBJ2-7
len: 15
v_gene: TRBV19

CDR3aa: CASRVYRGYEQYF
CDR3nt: TGTGCCAGCAGGGTCTATCGAGGATACGAGCAGTACTTC
d_gene: NA
abundance: NA
j_gene: TRBJ2-7
len: 13
v_gene: TRBV2

CDR3aa: CAIGPIGPQHF
CDR3nt: TGTGCCATTGGGCCAATCGGGCCCCAGCATTTT
d_gene: NA
abundance: NA
j_gene: TRBJ1-5
len: 11
v_gene: TRBV24-1

CDR3aa: CSVEDTTAFF
CDR3nt: TGCAGCGTTGAAGACACAACAGCTTTCTTT
d_gene: NA
abundance: NA
j_gene: TRBJ1-1
len: 10
v_gene: TRBV29-1

CDR3aa: CASSLTSNYGYTF
CDR3nt: TGCGCCAGCAGCTTGACTTCGAACTATGGCTACACCTTC
d_gene: NA
abundance: NA
j_gene: TRBJ1-2
len: 13
v_gene: TRBV5-1

CDR3aa: CAIRDRGISGNTIYF
CDR3nt: TGTGCCATCAGAGACAGGGGGATCTCTGGAAACACCATATATTTT
d_gene: TRBD1
abundance: NA
j_gene: TRBJ1-3
len: 15
v_gene: TRBV10-3

CDR3aa: CASWRGLNSPLHF
CDR3nt: TGTGCCAGCTGGAGGGGGCTTAATTCACCCCTCCACTTT
d_gene: TRBD1
abundance: NA
j_gene: TRBJ1-6
len: 13
v_gene: TRBV6-5

CDR3aa: CASSLSPSGGQETQYF
CDR3nt: TGTGCCAGCAGCTTATCCCCTAGCGGGGGCCAAGAGACCCAGTACTTC
d_gene: TRBD2
abundance: NA
j_gene: TRBJ2-5
len: 16
v_gene: TRBV7-3

CDR3aa: CATSDSGTGQHTQYF
CDR3nt: TGTGCCACCAGTGATTCCGGGACAGGGCAACATACGCAGTATTTT
d_gene: TRBD1
abundance: NA
j_gene: TRBJ2-3
len: 15
v_gene: TRBV24-1

CDR3aa: CASSTRQKETQYF
CDR3nt: TGTGCCAGCAGTACCCGACAGAAAGAGACCCAGTACTTC
d_gene: NA
abundance: NA
j_gene: TRBJ2-5
len: 13
v_gene: TRBV6-5

CDR3aa: CASSLGGRGGQPQHF
CDR3nt: TGTGCCAGCAGCTTAGGGGGCAGGGGTGGACAGCCCCAGCATTTT
d_gene: NA
abundance: NA
j_gene: TRBJ1-5
len: 15
v_gene: TRBV7-2

CDR3aa: CASSSLTRKQETQYF
CDR3nt: TGTGCCAGCAGTTCCCTAACTCGAAAACAAGAGACCCAGTACTTC
d_gene: NA
abundance: NA
j_gene: TRBJ2-5
len: 15
v_gene: TRBV6-5

CDR3aa: CASSNRDRAVWELFF
CDR3nt: TGTGCCAGCAGCAACCGGGACAGGGCTGTATGGGAGCTGTTTTTT
d_gene: TRBD1
abundance: NA
j_gene: TRBJ2-2
len: 15
v_gene: TRBV7-9

CDR3aa: CASSQEGARRNSEQFF
CDR3nt: TGTGCCAGCAGCCAAGAGGGGGCCAGGCGGAACAGTGAGCAGTTCTTC
d_gene: NA
abundance: NA
j_gene: TRBJ2-1
len: 16
v_gene: TRBV3-1/TRBV3-2

CDR3aa: CASTQGGQHNYGYTF
CDR3nt: TGTGCCAGCACCCAAGGGGGACAGCATAACTATGGCTACACCTTC
d_gene: TRBD1
abundance: few
j_gene: TRBJ1-2
len: 15
v_gene: TRBV6-5

CDR3aa: CASSLSGGPDTQYF
CDR3nt: TGTGCCAGCTCCCTTAGCGGGGGGCCGGATACGCAGTATTTT
d_gene: TRBD2
abundance: NA
j_gene: TRBJ2-3
len: 14
v_gene: TRBV18

CDR3aa: CASSQDRRTEGYEQYF
CDR3nt: TGCGCCAGCAGCCAAGATCGGCGGACGGAGGGCTACGAGCAGTACTTC
d_gene: NA
abundance: few
j_gene: TRBJ2-7
len: 16
v_gene: TRBV4-1